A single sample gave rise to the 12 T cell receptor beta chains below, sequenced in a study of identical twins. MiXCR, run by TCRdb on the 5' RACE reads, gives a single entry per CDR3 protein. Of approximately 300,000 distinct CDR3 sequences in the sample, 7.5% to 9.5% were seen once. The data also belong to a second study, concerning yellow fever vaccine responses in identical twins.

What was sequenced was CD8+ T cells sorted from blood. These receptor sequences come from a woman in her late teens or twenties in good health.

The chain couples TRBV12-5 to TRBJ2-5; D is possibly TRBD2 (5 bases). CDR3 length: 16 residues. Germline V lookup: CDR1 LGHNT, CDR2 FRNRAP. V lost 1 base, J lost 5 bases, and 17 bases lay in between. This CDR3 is CASGLGRAELRETQYF. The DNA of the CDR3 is TGTGCTAGTGGTTTGGGGCGGGCCGAGCTCCGGGAGACCCAGTACTTC.

CDR3 coding DNA: TGTGCCAGCAGCAAAGGACTAGCGGATTACGAGCAGTACTTC. It specifies CASSKGLADYEQYF. The J gene is TRBJ2-7, the V gene TRBV21-1; the D call in the table, TRBD2, was not verified against the DNA. TRBV21-1 is recorded as a pseudogene. The CDR3 has 14 amino acids.

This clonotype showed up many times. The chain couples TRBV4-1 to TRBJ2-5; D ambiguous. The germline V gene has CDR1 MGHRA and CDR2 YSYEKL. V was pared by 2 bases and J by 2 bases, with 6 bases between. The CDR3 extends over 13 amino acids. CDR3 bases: TGCGCCAGCAGCCAACCAAGTCAAGAGACCCAGTACTTC. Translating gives CASSQPSQETQYF.

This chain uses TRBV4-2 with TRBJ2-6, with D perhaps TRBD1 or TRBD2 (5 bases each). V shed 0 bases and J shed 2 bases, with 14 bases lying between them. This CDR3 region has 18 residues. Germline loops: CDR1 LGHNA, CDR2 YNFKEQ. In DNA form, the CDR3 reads TGTGCCAGCAGCCAAGAGGATAGAAGGGGAGCTGGGGCCAACGTCCTGACTTTC. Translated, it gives CASSQEDRRGAGANVLTF.

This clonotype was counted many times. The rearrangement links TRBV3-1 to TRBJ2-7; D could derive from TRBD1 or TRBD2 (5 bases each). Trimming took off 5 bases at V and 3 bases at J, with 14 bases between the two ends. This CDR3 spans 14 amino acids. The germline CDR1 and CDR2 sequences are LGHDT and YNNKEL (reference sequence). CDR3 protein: CASSVRGVVYEQYF. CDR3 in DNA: TGTGCCAGCAGCGTCAGAGGGGTGGTCTACGAGCAGTACTTC.

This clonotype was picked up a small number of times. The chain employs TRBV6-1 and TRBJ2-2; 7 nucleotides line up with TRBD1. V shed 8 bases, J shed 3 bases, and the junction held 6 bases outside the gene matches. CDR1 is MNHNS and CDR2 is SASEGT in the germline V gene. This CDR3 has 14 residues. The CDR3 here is CASWDSSYTGELFF. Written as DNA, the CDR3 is TGTGCCAGCTGGGACAGTTCCTACACCGGGGAGCTGTTTTTT.

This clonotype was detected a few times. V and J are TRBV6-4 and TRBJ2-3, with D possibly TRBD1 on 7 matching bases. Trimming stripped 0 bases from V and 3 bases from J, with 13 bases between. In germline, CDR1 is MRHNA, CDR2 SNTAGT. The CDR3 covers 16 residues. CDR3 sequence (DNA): TGTGCCAGCAGTGACTCTCGCTCAGGGGGGACAGATACGCAGTATTTT. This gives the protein CASSDSRSGGTDTQYF.

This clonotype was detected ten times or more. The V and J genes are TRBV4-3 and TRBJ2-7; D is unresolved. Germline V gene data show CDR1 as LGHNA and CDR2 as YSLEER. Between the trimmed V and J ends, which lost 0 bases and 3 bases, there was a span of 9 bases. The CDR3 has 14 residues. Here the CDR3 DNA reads TGCGCCAGCAGCCAAGATGTGCCATACTACGAGCAGTACTTC. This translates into CASSQDVPYYEQYF.

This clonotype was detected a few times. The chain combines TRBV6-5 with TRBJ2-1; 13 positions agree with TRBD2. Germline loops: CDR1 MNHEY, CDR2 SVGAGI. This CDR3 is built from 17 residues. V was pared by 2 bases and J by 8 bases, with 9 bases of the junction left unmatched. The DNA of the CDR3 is TGTGCCAGCAGTTACCTCACTAGCGGGGGGGTTTCGGATGAGCAGTTCTTC. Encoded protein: CASSYLTSGGVSDEQFF.

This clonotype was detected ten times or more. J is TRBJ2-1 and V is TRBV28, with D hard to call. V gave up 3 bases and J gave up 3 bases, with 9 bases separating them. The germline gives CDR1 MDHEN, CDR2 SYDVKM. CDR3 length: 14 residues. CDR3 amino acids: CASSLAVVYNEQFF. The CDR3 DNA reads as TGTGCCAGCAGTTTGGCAGTAGTCTACAATGAGCAGTTCTTC.

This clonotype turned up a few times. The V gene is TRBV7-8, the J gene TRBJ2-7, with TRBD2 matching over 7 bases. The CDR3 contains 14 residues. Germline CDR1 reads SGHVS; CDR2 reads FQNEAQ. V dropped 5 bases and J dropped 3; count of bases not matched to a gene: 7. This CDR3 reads CASSARAGRYEQYF. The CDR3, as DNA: TGTGCCAGCAGCGCCCGAGCGGGGCGCTACGAGCAGTACTTC.

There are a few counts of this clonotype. Here the CDR3 reads CASSLRDRVSRENTDTQYF. DNA of the CDR3: TGTGCCAGCAGCCTAAGGGACAGGGTAAGCAGAGAGAACACAGATACGCAGTATTTT. This rearrangement joins TRBV9 to TRBJ2-3, with TRBD1 identical over 9 bases. V shed 4 bases and J 2 bases; nucleotides not matched to a gene: 17. The CDR3 has 19 amino acids. Germline CDR1 and CDR2: SGDLS and YYNGEE.